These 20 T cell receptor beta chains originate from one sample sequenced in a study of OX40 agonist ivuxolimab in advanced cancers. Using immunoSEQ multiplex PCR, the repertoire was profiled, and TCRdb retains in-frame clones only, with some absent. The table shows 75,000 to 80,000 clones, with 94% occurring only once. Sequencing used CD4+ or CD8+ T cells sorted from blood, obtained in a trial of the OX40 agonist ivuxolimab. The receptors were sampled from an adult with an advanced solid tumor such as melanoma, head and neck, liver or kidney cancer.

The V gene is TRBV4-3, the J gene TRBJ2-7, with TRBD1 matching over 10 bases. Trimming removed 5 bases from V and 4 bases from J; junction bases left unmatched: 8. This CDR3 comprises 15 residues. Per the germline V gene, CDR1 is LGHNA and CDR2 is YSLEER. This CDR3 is CASSFSGTGEYEQYF. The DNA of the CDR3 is TGCGCCAGCAGCTTTAGCGGGACAGGGGAGTACGAGCAGTACTTC.

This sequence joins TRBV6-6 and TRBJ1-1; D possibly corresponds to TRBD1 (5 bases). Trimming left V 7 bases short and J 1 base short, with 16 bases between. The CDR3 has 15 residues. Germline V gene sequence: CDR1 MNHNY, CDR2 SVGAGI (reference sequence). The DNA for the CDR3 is TGTGCCAGCACCTTGAGAGGGGCTGAGAACACTGAAGCTTTCTTT. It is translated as CASTLRGAENTEAFF.

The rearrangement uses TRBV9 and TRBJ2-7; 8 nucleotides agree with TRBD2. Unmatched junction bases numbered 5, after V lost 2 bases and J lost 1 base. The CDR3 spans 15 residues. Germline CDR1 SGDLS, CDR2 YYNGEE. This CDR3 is CASSVEAGESYEQYF. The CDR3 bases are TGTGCCAGCAGCGTCGAAGCGGGAGAGTCCTACGAGCAGTACTTC.

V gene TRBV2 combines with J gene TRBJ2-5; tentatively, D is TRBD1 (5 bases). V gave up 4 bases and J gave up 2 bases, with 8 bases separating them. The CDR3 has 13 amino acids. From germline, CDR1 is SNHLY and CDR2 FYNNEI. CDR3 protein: CASSGQFQETQYF. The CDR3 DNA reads TGTGCCAGCAGTGGACAGTTTCAAGAGACCCAGTACTTC.

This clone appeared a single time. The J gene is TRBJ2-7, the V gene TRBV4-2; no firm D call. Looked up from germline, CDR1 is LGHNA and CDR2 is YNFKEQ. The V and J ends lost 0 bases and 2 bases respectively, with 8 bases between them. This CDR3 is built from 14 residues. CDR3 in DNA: TGTGCCAGCAGCCAAGATTTGGTCCCCTACGAGCAGTACTTC. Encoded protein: CASSQDLVPYEQYF.

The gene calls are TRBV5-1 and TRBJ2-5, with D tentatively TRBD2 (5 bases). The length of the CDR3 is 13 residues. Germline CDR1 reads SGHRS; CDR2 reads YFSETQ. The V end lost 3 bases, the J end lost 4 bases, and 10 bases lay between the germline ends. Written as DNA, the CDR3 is TGCGCCAGCAGCTGGCGGGCTGGAGAGACCCAGTACTTC. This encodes CASSWRAGETQYF. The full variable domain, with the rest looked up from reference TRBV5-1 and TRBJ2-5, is KAGVTQTPRYLIKTRGQQVTLSCSPISGHRSVSWYQQTPGQGLQFLFEYFSETQRNKGNFPGRFSGRQFSNSRSEMNVSTLELGDSALYLCASSWRAGETQYFGPGTRLLVL.

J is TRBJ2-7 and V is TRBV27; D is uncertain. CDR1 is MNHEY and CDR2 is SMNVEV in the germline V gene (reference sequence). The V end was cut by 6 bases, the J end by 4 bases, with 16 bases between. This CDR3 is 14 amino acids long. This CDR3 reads CASRNSGSGYEQYF. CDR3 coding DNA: TGTGCCAGCAGAAACTCTGGGTCAGGTTACGAGCAGTACTTC.

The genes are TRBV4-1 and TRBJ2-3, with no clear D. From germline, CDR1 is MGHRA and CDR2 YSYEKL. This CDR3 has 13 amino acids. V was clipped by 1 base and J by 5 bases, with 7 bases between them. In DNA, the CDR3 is TGCGCCAGCAGCCAAGGACCGGGAGATACGCAGTATTTT. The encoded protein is CASSQGPGDTQYF.

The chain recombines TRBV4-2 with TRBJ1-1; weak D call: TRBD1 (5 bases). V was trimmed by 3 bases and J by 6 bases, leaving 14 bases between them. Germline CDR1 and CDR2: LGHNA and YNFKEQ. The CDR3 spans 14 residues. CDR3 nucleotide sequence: TGTGCCAGCAGCCAGGATCCGGGGGTGGCTGAAGCTTTCTTT. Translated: CASSQDPGVAEAFF.

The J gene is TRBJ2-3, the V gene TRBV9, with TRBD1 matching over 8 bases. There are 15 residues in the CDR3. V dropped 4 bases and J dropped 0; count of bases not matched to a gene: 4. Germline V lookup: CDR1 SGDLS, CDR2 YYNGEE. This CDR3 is CASSPGGSSTDTQYF. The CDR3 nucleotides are TGTGCCAGCAGCCCAGGGGGCAGCAGCACAGATACGCAGTATTTT. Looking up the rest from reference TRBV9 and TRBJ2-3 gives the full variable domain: DSGVTQTPKHLITATGQRVTLRCSPRSGDLSVYWYQQSLDQGLQFLIQYYNGEERAKGNILERFSAQQFPDLHSELNLSSLELGDSALYFCASSPGGSSTDTQYFGPGTRLTVL.

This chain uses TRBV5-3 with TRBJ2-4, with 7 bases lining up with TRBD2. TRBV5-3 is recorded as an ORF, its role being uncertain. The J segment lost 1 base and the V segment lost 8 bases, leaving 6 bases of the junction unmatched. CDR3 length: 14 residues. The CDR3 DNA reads TGTGCCAGTCCGGGGGGAAAGGCCAAAAACATTCAGTACTTC. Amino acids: CASPGGKAKNIQYF.

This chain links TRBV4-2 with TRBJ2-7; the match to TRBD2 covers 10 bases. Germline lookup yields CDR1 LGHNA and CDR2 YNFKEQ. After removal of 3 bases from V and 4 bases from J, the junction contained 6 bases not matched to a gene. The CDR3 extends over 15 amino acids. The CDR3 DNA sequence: TGTGCCAGCAGCCACGTACTAGCGGGAACGTACGAGCAGTACTTC. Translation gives CASSHVLAGTYEQYF.

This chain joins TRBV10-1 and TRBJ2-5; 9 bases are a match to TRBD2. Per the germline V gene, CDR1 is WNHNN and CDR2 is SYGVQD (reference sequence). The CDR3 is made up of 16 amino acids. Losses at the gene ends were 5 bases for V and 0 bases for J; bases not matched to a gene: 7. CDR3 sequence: CASSLGVAGDQETQYF. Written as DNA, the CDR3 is TGCGCCAGCAGTCTCGGGGTAGCGGGGGACCAAGAGACCCAGTACTTC.

CDR3 sequence (DNA): TGTGCCACCAGCAGAGTAGCGGGAGATCTGGAGACCCAGTACTTC. Residues: CATSRVAGDLETQYF. The rearrangement uses TRBV15 and TRBJ2-5; 9 bases align to TRBD2. Germline CDR1 LNHNV, CDR2 YYDKDF (reference sequence). The CDR3 loop spans 15 amino acids. After removal of 1 base from V and 5 bases from J, the junction contained 5 bases not matched to a gene.

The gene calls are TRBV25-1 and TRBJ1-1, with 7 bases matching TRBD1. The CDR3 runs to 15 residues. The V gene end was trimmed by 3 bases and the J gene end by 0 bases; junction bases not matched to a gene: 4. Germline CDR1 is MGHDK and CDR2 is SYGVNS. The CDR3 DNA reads TGTGCCAGCAGTGACCTACAGGGGATGAACACTGAAGCTTTCTTT. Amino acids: CASSDLQGMNTEAFF.

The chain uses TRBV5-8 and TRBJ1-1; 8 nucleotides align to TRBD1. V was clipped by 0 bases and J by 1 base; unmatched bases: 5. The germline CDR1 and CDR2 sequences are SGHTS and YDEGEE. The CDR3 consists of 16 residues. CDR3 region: CASSLGTGTGNTEAFF. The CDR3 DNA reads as TGTGCCAGCAGCTTGGGGACAGGGACAGGGAACACTGAAGCTTTCTTT.

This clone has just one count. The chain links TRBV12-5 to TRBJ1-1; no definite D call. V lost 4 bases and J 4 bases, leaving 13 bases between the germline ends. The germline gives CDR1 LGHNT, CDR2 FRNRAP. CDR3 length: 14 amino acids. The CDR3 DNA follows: TGTGCTAGTGGTTCGGGCCCCCGGGGCACTGAAGCTTTCTTT. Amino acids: CASGSGPRGTEAFF.

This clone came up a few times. The CDR3 loop reads CASSPVVTVNTEAFF. As DNA, the CDR3 is TGTGCCAGTAGTCCAGTAGTGACGGTGAACACTGAAGCTTTCTTT. The chain couples TRBV19 to TRBJ1-1; D gene unclear. The ends were cut back, 5 bases at V and 0 bases at J, with 13 bases in the middle. There are 15 residues in the CDR3. CDR1 and CDR2 (germline): LNHDA, SQIVND (reference sequence). The full variable domain, its missing parts supplied by reference TRBV19 and TRBJ1-1, is DGGITQSPKYLFRKEGQNVTLSCEQNLNHDAMYWYRQDPGQGLRLIYYSQIVNDFQKGDIAEGYSVSREKKESFPLTVTSAQKNPTAFYLCASSPVVTVNTEAFFGQGTRLTVV.

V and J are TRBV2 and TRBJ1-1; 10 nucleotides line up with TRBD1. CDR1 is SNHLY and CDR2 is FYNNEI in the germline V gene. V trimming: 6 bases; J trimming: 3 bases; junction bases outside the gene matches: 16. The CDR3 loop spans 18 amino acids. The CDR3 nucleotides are TGTGCCAGCAGAGCTCTGGGGCTGACAGGGGGCTGGGACACTGAAGCTTTCTTT. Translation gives CASRALGLTGGWDTEAFF.

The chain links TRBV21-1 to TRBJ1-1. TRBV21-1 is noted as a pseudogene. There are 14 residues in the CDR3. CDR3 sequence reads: CASSQARADTEAFF. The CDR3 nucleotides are TGTGCCAGCAGCCAAGCCCGGGCGGACACTGAAGCTTTCTTT.